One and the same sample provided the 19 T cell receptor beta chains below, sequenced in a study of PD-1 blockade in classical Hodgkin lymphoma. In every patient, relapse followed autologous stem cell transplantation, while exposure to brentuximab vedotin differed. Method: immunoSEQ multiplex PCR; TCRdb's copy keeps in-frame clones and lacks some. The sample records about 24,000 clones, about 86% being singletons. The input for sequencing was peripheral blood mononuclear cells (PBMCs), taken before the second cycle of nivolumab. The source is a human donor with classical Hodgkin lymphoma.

CDR3 amino acids: CASSFVELGEKLFF. The CDR3 region has the DNA TGTGCCAGCAGCTTCGTGGAGCTAGGGGAAAAACTGTTTTTT. The chain has TRBV11-2 and TRBJ1-4; D is undetermined. Deletions cut 3 bases from V and 8 bases from J, with 13 bases between. Germline V gene lookup returns CDR1 SGHAT and CDR2 FQNNGV. The length of the CDR3 is 14 residues.

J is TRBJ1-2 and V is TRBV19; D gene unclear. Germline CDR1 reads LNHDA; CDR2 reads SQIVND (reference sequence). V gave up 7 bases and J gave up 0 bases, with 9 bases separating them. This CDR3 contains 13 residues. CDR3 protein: CASTRTANYGYTF. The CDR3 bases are TGTGCCAGTACCAGGACGGCTAACTATGGCTACACCTTC.

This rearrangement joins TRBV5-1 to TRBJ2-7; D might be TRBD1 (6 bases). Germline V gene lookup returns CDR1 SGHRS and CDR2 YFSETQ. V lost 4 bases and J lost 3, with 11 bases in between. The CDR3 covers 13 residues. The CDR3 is CASSTRDNYEQYF. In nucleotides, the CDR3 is TGCGCCAGCAGCACCCGGGACAACTACGAGCAGTACTTC. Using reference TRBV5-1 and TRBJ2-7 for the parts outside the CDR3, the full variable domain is KAGVTQTPRYLIKTRGQQVTLSCSPISGHRSVSWYQQTPGQGLQFLFEYFSETQRNKGNFPGRFSGRQFSNSRSEMNVSTLELGDSALYLCASSTRDNYEQYFGPGTRLTVT.

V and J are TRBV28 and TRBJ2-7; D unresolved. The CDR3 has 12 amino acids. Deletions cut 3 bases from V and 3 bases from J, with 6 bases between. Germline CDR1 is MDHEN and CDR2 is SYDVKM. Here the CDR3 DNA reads TGTGCCAGCAGTTTGGTAATCTACGAGCAGTACTTC. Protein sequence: CASSLVIYEQYF. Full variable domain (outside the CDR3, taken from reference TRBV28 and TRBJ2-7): DVKVTQSSRYLVKRTGEKVFLECVQDMDHENMFWYRQDPGLGLRLIYFSYDVKMKEKGDIPEGYSVSREKKERFSLILESASTNQTSMYLCASSLVIYEQYFGPGTRLTVT.

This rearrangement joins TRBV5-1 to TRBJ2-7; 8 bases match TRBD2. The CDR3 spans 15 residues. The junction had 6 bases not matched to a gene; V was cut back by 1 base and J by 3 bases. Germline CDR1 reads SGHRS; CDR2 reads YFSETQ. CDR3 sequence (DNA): TGCGCCAGCAGCTTGAACGGGGCGGGGGGCTACGAGCAGTACTTC. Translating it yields CASSLNGAGGYEQYF.

The chain's CDR3 is CASSVVAGALTDTQYF. In nucleotides, the CDR3 is TGTGCCAGCAGCGTAGTGGCGGGAGCATTGACAGATACGCAGTATTTT. The chain couples TRBV9 to TRBJ2-3, with 7 positions matching TRBD2. The germline V gene encodes CDR1 SGDLS and CDR2 YYNGEE. J gave up 3 bases and V 0 bases, and 7 bases lay outside the gene matches. The CDR3 totals 16 residues. Complete variable domain (other parts from reference TRBV9 and TRBJ2-3): DSGVTQTPKHLITATGQRVTLRCSPRSGDLSVYWYQQSLDQGLQFLIQYYNGEERAKGNILERFSAQQFPDLHSELNLSSLELGDSALYFCASSVVAGALTDTQYFGPGTRLTVL.

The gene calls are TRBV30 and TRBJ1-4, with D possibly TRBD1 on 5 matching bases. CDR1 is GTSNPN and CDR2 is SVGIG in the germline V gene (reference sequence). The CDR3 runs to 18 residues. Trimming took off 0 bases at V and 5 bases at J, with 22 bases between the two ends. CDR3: CAWSVLMPLTGPNEKLFF. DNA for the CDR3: TGTGCCTGGAGTGTACTAATGCCCCTCACAGGTCCCAATGAAAAACTGTTTTTT.

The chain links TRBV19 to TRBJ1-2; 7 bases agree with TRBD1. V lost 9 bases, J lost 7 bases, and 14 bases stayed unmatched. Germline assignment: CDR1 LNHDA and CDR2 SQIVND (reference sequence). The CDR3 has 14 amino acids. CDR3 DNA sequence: TGTGCCAGCAACCCGGGGAGGGGGCTTAGTGGCTACACCTTC. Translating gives CASNPGRGLSGYTF. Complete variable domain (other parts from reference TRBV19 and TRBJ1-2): DGGITQSPKYLFRKEGQNVTLSCEQNLNHDAMYWYRQDPGQGLRLIYYSQIVNDFQKGDIAEGYSVSREKKESFPLTVTSAQKNPTAFYLCASNPGRGLSGYTFGSGTRLTVV.

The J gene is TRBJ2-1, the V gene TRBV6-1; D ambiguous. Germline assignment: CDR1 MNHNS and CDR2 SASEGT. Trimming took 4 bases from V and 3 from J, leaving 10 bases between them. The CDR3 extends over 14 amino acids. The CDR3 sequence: CASSGMDIYNEQFF. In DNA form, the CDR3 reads TGTGCCAGCAGTGGTATGGATATCTACAATGAGCAGTTCTTC.

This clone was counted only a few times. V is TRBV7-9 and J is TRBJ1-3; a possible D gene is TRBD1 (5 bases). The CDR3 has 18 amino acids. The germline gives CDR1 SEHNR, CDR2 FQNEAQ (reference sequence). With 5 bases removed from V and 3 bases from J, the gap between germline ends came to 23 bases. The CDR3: CASSPRPGARSFGNTIYF. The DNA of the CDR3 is TGTGCCAGCAGCCCCCGGCCCGGGGCCCGCAGCTTTGGAAACACCATATATTTT.

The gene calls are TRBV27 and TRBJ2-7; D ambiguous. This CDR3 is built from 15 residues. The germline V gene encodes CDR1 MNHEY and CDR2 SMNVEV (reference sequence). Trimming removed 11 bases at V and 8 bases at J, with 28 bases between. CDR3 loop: CADPVVYERNEKQYF. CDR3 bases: TGTGCCGACCCTGTGGTGTACGAGAGGAACGAGAAGCAGTACTTC.

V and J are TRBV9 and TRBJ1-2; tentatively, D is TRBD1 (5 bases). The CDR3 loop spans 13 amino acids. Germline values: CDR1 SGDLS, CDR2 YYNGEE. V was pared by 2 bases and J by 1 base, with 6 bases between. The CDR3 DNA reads TGTGCCAGCAGCGTGGGGGTTAACTATGGCTACACCTTC. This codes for CASSVGVNYGYTF.

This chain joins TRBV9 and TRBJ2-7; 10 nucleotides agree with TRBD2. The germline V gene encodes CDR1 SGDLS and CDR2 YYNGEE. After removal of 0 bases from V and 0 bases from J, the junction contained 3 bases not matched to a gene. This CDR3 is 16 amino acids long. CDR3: CASSVVTSGTSYEQYF. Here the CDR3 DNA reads TGTGCCAGCAGCGTAGTAACTAGCGGGACCTCCTACGAGCAGTACTTC.

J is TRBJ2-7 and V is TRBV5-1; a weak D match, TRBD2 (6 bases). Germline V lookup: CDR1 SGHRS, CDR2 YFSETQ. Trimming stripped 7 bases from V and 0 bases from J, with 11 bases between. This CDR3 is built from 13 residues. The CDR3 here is CASGGENSYEQYF. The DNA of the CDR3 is TGCGCCAGCGGCGGGGAAAACTCCTACGAGCAGTACTTC.

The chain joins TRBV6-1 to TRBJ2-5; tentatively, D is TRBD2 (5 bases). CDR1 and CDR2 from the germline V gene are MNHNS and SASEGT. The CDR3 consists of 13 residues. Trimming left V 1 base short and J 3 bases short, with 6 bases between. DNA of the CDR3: TGTGCCAGCAGTGAAGTGAGGGAAGAGACCCAGTACTTC. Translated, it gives CASSEVREETQYF.

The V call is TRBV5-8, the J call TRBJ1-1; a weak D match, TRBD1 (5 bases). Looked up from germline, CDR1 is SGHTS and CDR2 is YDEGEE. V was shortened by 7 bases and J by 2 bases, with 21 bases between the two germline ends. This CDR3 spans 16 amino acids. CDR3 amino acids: CASLRYGATPNTEAFF. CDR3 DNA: TGTGCCAGCCTGAGGTATGGGGCGACCCCAAACACTGAAGCTTTCTTT.

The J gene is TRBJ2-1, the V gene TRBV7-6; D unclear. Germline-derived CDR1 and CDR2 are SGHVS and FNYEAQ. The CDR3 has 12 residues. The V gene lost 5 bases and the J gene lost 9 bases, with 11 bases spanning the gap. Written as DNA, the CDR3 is TGTGCCAGCAGCCAGGCTTTAGGTGAGCAGTTCTTC. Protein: CASSQALGEQFF.

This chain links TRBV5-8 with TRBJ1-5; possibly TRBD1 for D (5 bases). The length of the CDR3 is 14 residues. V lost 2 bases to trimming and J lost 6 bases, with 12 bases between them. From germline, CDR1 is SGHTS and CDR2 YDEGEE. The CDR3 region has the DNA TGTGCCAGCAGCTTTCGACAGAACCTTCAGCCCCAGCATTTT. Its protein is CASSFRQNLQPQHF.

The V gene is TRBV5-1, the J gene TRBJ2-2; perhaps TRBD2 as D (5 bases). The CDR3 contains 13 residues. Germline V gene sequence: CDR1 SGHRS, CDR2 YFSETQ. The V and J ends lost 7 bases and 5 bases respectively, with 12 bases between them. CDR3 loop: CASLKTGTGELFF. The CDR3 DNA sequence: TGCGCCAGCCTCAAAACGGGAACCGGGGAGCTGTTTTTT. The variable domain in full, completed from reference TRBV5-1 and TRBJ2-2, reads KAGVTQTPRYLIKTRGQQVTLSCSPISGHRSVSWYQQTPGQGLQFLFEYFSETQRNKGNFPGRFSGRQFSNSRSEMNVSTLELGDSALYLCASLKTGTGELFFGEGSRLTVL.